The sample holds one count of the clone carrying this T cell receptor beta chain. Its antigen is unidentified. The CDR3 spans 18 residues. The V and J ends lost 0 bases and 6 bases respectively, with 21 bases between them. From germline, CDR1 is MNHNS and CDR2 SASEGT. The data were produced by immunoSEQ multiplex PCR, yet TCRdb's version contains in-frame clones alone and is incomplete. The data contain about 100,000 clones, 85% to 95% of them singletons. The sample belongs to a study of siplizumab effects on memory and regulatory T cells. General study results and limits: It seemed that naive T cells were more diverse than memory cells and were major contributors to the alloresponse.

This chain joins TRBV6-1 and TRBJ2-1, with D possibly TRBD2 on 6 matching bases. The material sequenced was non-Treg CD4+ T cells sorted from blood. This receptor was taken from a human donor in good health. The CDR3 region has the DNA TGTGCCAGCAGTGAAGCGCCTGGGAGCATGTTGGGGGGCAATGAGCAGTTCTTC. Its protein product is CASSEAPGSMLGGNEQFF.